These 14 T cell receptor beta chains share one sample of origin, sequenced in a study of T cell clonality in common variable immunodeficiency. General study results and limits: Fewer deletions and N-nucleotide insertions were reportedly seen in common variable immunodeficiency TCR beta sequences.

For these receptors, no antigen is known. Repertoires were generated with immunoSEQ multiplex PCR, while TCRdb's copy carries only in-frame clones and drops some. This sample has 15,000 to 20,000 clones and no singletons, with about 2.5% in the ten largest. Sequenced: peripheral blood mononuclear cells. The receptor set was obtained from a human donor with common variable immunodeficiency.

This clone was seen ten or more times. The read is 3 residues too short to cover the CDR3 end, so that end is filled in from the germline J gene. This chain joins TRBV2 and TRBJ2-3; 8 nucleotides agree with TRBD2. Germline V lookup: CDR1 SNHLY, CDR2 FYNNEI. With 5 bases clipped from V and 1 base from J, the junction kept 8 bases outside the gene matches. The CDR3 totals 16 residues. CDR3 DNA (partial): TGTGCCAGCAGTCTCCGGGAACTAGCGGGCACAGATACG. As protein: CASSLRELAGTDT. From start to end, the CDR3 is CASSLRELAGTDTQYF.

This clone was counted ten times or more. Read sequence stops 3 residues before the CDR3 end, and the germline J gene provides the missing end. The chain joins TRBV5-1 to TRBJ2-3; 9 nucleotides align to TRBD2. Germline CDR1 is SGHRS and CDR2 is YFSETQ. The CDR3 has 17 amino acids. Trimming took 1 base from V and 2 from J; bases not matched to a gene: 8. Partial CDR3 DNA: TGCGCCAGCAGCTTGAAGATCACTAGCGGGCTCACAGATACG. The encoded protein is CASSLKITSGLTDT. The full-length CDR3 reads as CASSLKITSGLTDTQYF.

As for this clone: Read data end 3 residues before the CDR3 end; the end is taken from the germline J gene. V usage is TRBV10-2 and J usage is TRBJ1-1, with TRBD1 as a possible D gene (5 bases). The CDR3 loop spans 11 amino acids. Trimming took 8 bases from V and 5 from J, leaving 9 bases between them. CDR1 is WSHSY and CDR2 is SAAADI in the germline V gene. The CDR3 is CASGAGTEAFF. Partial CDR3 DNA: TGCGCCAGCGGTGCAGGGACTGAA.

This clone was seen only a few times. The sequenced CDR3 bases are TGTGCCAGCTCACCCTCTGGACAGATGAATTCACCC. Its protein is CASSPSGQMNSP. The CDR3 as a whole reads CASSPSGQMNSPLHF. This sequence joins TRBV18 and TRBJ1-6, with TRBD1 as a possible D gene (6 bases). The missing CDR3 end, 3 residues past where the read stops, is filled in from the germline J gene. Germline CDR1 reads KGHSH; CDR2 reads LQKENI. CDR3 length: 15 amino acids. Deletions cut 3 bases from V and 7 bases from J, with 13 bases between.

This clone showed up many times. The read comes to an end 3 residues before the CDR3 does, leaving the germline J gene to fill in the end. The chain carries TRBV6-1 and TRBJ1-5; 9 bases fit TRBD1. V lost 4 bases to trimming and J lost 4 bases; unmatched junction nucleotides: 5. The CDR3 covers 15 residues. CDR1 and CDR2 from the germline V gene are MNHNS and SASEGT. The CDR3 DNA, read in part, is TGTGCCAGCAGTGGAGGGACAGGGCAAAATCAGCCC. Translating it yields CASSGGTGQNQP. The complete CDR3 reads CASSGGTGQNQPQHF.

This clone was counted at least ten times. The read falls 3 residues short of the CDR3 end, and the missing part is taken from the germline J gene. This sequence joins TRBV30 and TRBJ1-2; unclear D gene. The germline CDR1 and CDR2 sequences are GTSNPN and SVGIG (reference sequence). V was cut by 0 bases and J by 4 bases, with 9 bases left in between. The CDR3 is 13 residues long. CDR3 in amino acids: CAWSVSSPYGYTF. CDR3 DNA, as far as it was read: TGTGCCTGGAGTGTGTCGAGCCCCTATGGC.

This clone showed up just a few times. The read stops 3 residues short of the end of the CDR3; the missing end is completed from the germline J gene. The chain couples TRBV10-2 to TRBJ2-7, with TRBD2 as a possible D gene (6 bases). The V gene's germline CDR1 is WSHSY and CDR2 SAAADI. The CDR3 sequence is 16 residues long. V was cut by 2 bases and J by 0 bases, with 14 bases left in between. Partial CDR3 DNA: TGCGCCAGCAGTGAGAGTGTCAGGGAGGTCTCCTACGAG. Protein: CASSESVREVSYE. The entire CDR3 protein reads CASSESVREVSYEQYF.

A word on this clone: The read falls 3 residues short of the CDR3 end, and the missing part is taken from the germline J gene. The chain carries TRBV5-6 and TRBJ2-1, with a tentative D call TRBD1 (5 bases). The CDR3 length is 15 residues. In germline, CDR1 is SGHDT, CDR2 YYEEEE. Deletions cut 0 bases from V and 4 bases from J, with 11 bases between. CDR3 DNA, as far as it was read: TGTGCCAGCAGCTTGGGGCAGGGATCATACAATGAG. This gives the protein CASSLGQGSYNE. In full, the CDR3 is CASSLGQGSYNEQFF.

This clone was counted ten times or more. The read ends 3 residues shy of where the CDR3 ends; the end is completed using the germline J gene. The chain recombines TRBV28 with TRBJ2-1; TRBD2 is a possible D gene (7 bases). The ends were cut back, 6 bases at V and 4 bases at J, with 16 bases in the middle. Germline V CDR1 and CDR2: MDHEN, SYDVKM. The CDR3 has 15 residues. CDR3 DNA, as far as it was read: TGTGCCAGCAGCCACTCGGGGGGCGGGTACAATGAG. Its protein is CASSHSGGGYNE. The entire CDR3 protein reads CASSHSGGGYNEQFF.

This clone occurred many times. The read ends 3 residues early relative to the CDR3; the germline J gene fills the gap. The genes are TRBV19 and TRBJ2-7; 13 positions match TRBD2. Germline V gene lookup returns CDR1 LNHDA and CDR2 SQIVND (reference sequence). This CDR3 comprises 14 residues. J lost 3 bases, V lost 6 bases, and 2 bases had no gene match. This chain's CDR3 is CASSRTSGSYEQYF. The part of the CDR3 DNA that was read is TGTGCCAGTAGCAGGACTAGCGGGAGCTACGAG.

This clone has a count of ten or more. The CDR3 end is not reached by the read, which stops 3 residues before it; the germline J gene fills it in. The chain couples TRBV11-2 to TRBJ1-2, with D possibly matching TRBD1 (6 bases). This CDR3 is 13 amino acids long. The germline V gene encodes CDR1 SGHAT and CDR2 FQNNGV. Trimming removed 6 bases at V and 4 bases at J, with 12 bases between. CDR3 DNA (partial): TGTGCCAGCAGACTTACAGGGTCCTATGGC. It translates to CASRLTGSYG. In full, the CDR3 is CASRLTGSYGYTF.

This clone was observed at least ten times. Read sequence stops 3 residues before the CDR3 end, and the germline J gene provides the missing end. The chain recombines TRBV11-3 with TRBJ2-5; the match to TRBD2 covers 11 bases. The J segment lost 5 bases and the V segment lost 5 bases, leaving 7 bases of the junction unmatched. The CDR3 runs to 15 residues. Germline V gene sequence: CDR1 SGHNT, CDR2 YENEEA. CDR3 protein: CASSGTSGSGETQYF. The CDR3 DNA, read in part, is TGTGCCAGCAGCGGTACTAGCGGGAGCGGTGAGACC.

There are many counts of this clone. The read stops 3 residues short of the end of the CDR3; the missing end is completed from the germline J gene. This chain uses TRBV29-1 with TRBJ2-3; weak D call: TRBD1 (6 bases). Per germline, CDR1 SQVTM and CDR2 ANQGSEA. V dropped 6 bases and J dropped 2 bases, with 15 bases sitting between them. The CDR3 loop spans 14 amino acids. CDR3 protein: CSVGRDTSTDTQYF. The DNA read from the CDR3 is TGCAGCGTGGGACGGGACACATCCACAGATACG.

This clone was seen at least ten times. The missing CDR3 end, 3 residues past where the read stops, is filled in from the germline J gene. The chain employs TRBV12-5 and TRBJ2-7; TRBD2 aligns across 9 bases. With V trimmed by 2 bases and J by 4 bases, 15 bases remained unmatched. The V gene's germline CDR1 is LGHNT and CDR2 FRNRAP. The CDR3 has 18 residues. The CDR3 region is CASGLHSLTTLAGYEQYF. The CDR3 bases that were read are TGTGCTAGTGGTTTGCACAGCCTGACGACGCTAGCGGGGTACGAG.